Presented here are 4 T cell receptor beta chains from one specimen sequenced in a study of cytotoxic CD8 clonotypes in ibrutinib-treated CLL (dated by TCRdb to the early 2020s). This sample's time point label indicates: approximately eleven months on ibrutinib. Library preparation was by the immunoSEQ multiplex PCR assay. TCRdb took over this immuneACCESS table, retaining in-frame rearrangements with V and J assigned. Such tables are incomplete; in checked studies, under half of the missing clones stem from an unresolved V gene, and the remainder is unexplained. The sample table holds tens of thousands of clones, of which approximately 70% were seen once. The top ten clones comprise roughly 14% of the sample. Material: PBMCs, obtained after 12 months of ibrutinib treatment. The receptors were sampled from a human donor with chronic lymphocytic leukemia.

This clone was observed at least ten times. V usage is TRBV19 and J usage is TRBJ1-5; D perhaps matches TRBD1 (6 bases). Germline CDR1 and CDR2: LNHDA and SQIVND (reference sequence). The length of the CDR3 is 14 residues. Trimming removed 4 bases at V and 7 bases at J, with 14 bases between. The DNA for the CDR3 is TGTGCCAGTAGTAGGAGGGGGGAGGAGCAGCCCCAGCATTTT. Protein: CASSRRGEEQPQHF.

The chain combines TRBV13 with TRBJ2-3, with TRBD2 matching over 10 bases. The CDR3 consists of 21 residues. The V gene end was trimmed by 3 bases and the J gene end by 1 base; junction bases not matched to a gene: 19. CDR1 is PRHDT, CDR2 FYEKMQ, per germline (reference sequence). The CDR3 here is CASSFGFPGLATLSGTDTQYF. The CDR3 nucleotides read TGTGCCAGCAGCTTTGGCTTCCCGGGACTAGCGACCCTATCGGGCACAGATACGCAGTATTTT.

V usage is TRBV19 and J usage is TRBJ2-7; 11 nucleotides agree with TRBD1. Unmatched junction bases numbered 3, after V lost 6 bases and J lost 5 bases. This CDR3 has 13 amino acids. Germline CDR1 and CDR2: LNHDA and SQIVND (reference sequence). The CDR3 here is CASSGQGAHEQYF. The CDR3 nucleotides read TGTGCCAGTAGCGGACAGGGGGCTCACGAGCAGTACTTC.

DNA of the CDR3: TGTGCCAGCAGCTTGGGCCCCTCCAGCTCTGGAAACACCATATATTTT. This encodes CASSLGPSSSGNTIYF. The chain recombines TRBV5-4 with TRBJ1-3; D is unresolved. Trimming cost V 0 bases and J 0 bases, with 10 bases left between them. The CDR3 runs 16 residues. Germline V gene sequence: CDR1 SGHNT, CDR2 YYREEE (reference sequence).